The sequence of this T cell receptor beta chain was determined in a study of T-cell reconstitution after alpha-beta-depleted transplantation in children. Per the germline V gene, CDR1 is SGHVS and CDR2 is FQNEAQ. The CDR3 has 14 amino acids. Trimming pared 1 base from V and 7 bases from J, leaving 10 bases between. Library preparation (for TCRbeta) was performed with unique molecular identifiers. TCRdb re-called the PCR reads through MiXCR, storing one row per CDR3 protein. The sample carries about 460,000 distinct CDR3 sequences, under 12% recorded once. This clonotype was counted at least ten times.

The specimen was PBMCs, collected before TCRalphabeta/CD19-depleted stem cell transplant. The chain joins TRBV7-8 to TRBJ1-4, with a weak D call TRBD1 (5 bases). The receptor comes from a child aged 2 to 15 with inherited bone marrow failure, due to receive a stem cell transplant. The CDR3 loop is CASSLGGAGEKLFF. As DNA, the CDR3 is TGTGCCAGCAGCTTAGGGGGCGCGGGTGAAAAACTGTTTTTT.